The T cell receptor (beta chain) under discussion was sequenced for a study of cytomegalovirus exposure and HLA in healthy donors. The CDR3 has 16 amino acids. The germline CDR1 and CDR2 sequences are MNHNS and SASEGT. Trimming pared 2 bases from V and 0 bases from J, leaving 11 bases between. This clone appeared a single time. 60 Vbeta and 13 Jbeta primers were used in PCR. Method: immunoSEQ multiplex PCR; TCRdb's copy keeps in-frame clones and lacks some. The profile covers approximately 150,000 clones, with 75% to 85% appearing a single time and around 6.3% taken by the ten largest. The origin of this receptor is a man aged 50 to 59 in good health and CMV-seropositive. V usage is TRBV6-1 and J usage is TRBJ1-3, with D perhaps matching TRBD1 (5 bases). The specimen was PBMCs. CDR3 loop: CASSETGKASGNTIYF. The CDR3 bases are TGTGCCAGCAGTGAAACAGGAAAGGCCTCTGGAAACACCATATATTTT.